What follows describes a single T cell receptor (beta chain). Its antigen is currently unknown. Repertoires were generated with immunoSEQ multiplex PCR, while TCRdb's copy carries only in-frame clones and drops some. The sample yields roughly 4,000 clones, about two fifths seen once. V dropped 1 base and J dropped 4; count of bases not matched to a gene: 6. The length of the CDR3 is 16 residues. Germline V lookup: CDR1 MGHRA, CDR2 YSYEKL. The data belong to a study of STAT3 mutations in large granular lymphocyte leukemia. Study-level findings and limits: Every T-LGLL patient had at least one immunodominant TCRbeta clonotype.

Sequenced sample: peripheral blood mononuclear cells. The chain couples TRBV4-1 to TRBJ2-1; the match to TRBD2 covers 8 bases. The receptor was isolated from a man in his fifties or sixties with T-cell large granular lymphocyte leukemia. Some clones in this sample may be carry-over from other donors' samples. CDR3 nucleotide sequence: TGCGCCAGCAGCCAAGTGGCGGGGGGATTTTACAATGAGCAGTTCTTC. Its protein product is CASSQVAGGFYNEQFF.